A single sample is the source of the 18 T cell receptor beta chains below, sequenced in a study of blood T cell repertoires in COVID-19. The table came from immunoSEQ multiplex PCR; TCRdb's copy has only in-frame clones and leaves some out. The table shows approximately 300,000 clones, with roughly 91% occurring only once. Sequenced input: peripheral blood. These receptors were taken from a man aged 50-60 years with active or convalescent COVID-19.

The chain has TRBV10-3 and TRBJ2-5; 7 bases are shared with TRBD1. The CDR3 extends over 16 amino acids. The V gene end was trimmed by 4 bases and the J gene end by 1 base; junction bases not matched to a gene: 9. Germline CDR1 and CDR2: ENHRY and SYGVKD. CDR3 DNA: TGTGCCATCAGTGGGGACAGAGGGGGCCTCCAAGAGACCCAGTACTTC. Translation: CAISGDRGGLQETQYF.

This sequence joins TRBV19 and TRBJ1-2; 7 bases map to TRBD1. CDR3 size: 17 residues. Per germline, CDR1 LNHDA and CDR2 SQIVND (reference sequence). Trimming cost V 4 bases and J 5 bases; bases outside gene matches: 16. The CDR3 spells CASSKGQVASLTYGYTF. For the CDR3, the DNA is TGTGCCAGTAGTAAAGGACAGGTGGCCTCACTTACATATGGCTACACCTTC.

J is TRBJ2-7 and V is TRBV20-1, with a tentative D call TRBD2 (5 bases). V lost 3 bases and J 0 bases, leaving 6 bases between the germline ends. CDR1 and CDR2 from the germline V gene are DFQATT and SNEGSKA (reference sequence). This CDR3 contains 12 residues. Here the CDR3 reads CSASGSSYEQYF. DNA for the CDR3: TGCAGTGCTAGTGGGAGCTCCTACGAGCAGTACTTC.

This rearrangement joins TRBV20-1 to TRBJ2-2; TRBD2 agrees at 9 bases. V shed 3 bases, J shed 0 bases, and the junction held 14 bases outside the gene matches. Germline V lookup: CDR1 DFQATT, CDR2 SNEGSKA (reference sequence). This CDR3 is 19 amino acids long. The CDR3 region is CSASGVAGEIHANTGELFF. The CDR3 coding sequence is TGCAGTGCTAGTGGAGTAGCGGGGGAAATTCACGCGAACACCGGGGAGCTGTTTTTT.

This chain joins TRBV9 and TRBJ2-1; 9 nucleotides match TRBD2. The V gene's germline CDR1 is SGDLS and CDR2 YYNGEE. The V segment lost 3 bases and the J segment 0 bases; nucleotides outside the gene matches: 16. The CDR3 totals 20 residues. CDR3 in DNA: TGTGCCAGCAGCGCTCCGAGACTAGCGGACAAAGCATACTCCTACAATGAGCAGTTCTTC. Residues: CASSAPRLADKAYSYNEQFF.

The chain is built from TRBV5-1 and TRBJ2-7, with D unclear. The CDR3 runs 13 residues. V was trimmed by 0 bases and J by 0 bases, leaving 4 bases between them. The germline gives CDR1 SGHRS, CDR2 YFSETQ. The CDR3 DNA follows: TGCGCCAGCAGCTTGGACAACTCCTACGAGCAGTACTTC. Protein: CASSLDNSYEQYF.

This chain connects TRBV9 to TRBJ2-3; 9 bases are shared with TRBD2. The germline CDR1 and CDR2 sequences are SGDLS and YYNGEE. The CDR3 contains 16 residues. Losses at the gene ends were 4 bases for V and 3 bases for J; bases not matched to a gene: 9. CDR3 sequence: CASSPRPGLATDTQYF. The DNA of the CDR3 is TGTGCCAGCAGCCCCCGCCCTGGACTAGCGACAGATACGCAGTATTTT.

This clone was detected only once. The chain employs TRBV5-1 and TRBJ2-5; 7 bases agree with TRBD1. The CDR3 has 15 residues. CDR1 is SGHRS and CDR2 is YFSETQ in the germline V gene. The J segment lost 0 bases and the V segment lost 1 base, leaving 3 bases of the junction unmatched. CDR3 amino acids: CASSLRQGHQETQYF. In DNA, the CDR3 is TGCGCCAGCAGCTTGAGACAGGGTCACCAAGAGACCCAGTACTTC. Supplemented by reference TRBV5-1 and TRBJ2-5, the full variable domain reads KAGVTQTPRYLIKTRGQQVTLSCSPISGHRSVSWYQQTPGQGLQFLFEYFSETQRNKGNFPGRFSGRQFSNSRSEMNVSTLELGDSALYLCASSLRQGHQETQYFGPGTRLLVL.

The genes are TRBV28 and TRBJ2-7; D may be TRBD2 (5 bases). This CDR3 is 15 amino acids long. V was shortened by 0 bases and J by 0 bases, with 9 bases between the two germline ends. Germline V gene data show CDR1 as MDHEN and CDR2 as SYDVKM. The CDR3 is CASSLWTGSSYEQYF. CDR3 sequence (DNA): TGTGCCAGCAGTTTATGGACGGGGAGCTCCTACGAGCAGTACTTC. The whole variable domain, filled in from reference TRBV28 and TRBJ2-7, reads DVKVTQSSRYLVKRTGEKVFLECVQDMDHENMFWYRQDPGLGLRLIYFSYDVKMKEKGDIPEGYSVSREKKERFSLILESASTNQTSMYLCASSLWTGSSYEQYFGPGTRLTVT.

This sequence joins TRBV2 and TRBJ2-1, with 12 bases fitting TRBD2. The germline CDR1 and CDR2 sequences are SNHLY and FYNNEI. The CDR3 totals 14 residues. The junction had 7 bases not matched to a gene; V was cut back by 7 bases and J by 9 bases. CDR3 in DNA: TGTGCCAGCACTACTAGCGGGAGGATCAGTGAGCAGTTCTTC. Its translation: CASTTSGRISEQFF.

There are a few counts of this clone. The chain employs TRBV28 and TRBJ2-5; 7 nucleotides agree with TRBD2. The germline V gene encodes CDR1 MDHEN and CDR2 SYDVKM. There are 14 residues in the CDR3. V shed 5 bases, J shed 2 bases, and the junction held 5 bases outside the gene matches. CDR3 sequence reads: CASSPLREQETQYF. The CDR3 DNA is TGTGCCAGCAGTCCCCTGCGGGAGCAAGAGACCCAGTACTTC. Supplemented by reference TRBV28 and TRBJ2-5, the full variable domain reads DVKVTQSSRYLVKRTGEKVFLECVQDMDHENMFWYRQDPGLGLRLIYFSYDVKMKEKGDIPEGYSVSREKKERFSLILESASTNQTSMYLCASSPLREQETQYFGPGTRLLVL.

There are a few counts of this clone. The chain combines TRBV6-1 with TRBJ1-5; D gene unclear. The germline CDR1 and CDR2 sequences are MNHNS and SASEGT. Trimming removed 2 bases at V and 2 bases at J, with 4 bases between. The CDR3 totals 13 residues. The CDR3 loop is CASSEQGNQPQHF. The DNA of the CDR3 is TGTGCCAGCAGTGAACAGGGCAATCAGCCCCAGCATTTT.

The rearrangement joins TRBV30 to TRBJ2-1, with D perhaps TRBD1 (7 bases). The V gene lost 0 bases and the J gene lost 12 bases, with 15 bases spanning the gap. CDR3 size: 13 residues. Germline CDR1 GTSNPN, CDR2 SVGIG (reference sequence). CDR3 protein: CAWSVGGQGGQFF. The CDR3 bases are TGTGCCTGGAGTGTAGGGGGGCAGGGGGGGCAGTTCTTC.

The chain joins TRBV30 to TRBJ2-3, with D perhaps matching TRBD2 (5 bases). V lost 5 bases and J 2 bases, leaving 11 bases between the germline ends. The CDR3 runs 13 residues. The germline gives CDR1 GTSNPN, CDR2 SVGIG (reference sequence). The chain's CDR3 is CAWAPRDTDTQYF. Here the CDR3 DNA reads TGTGCCTGGGCCCCCCGGGACACAGATACGCAGTATTTT. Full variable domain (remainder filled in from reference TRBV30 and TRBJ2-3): SQTIHQWPATLVQPVGSPLSLECTVEGTSNPNLYWYRQAAGRGLQLLFYSVGIGQISSEVPQNLSASRPQDRQFILSSKKLLLSDSGFYLCAWAPRDTDTQYFGPGTRLTVL.

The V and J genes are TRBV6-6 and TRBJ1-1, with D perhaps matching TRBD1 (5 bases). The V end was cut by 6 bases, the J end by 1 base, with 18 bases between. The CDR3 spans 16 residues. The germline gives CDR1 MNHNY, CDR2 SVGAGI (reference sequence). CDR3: CASSQGPGRGNTEAFF. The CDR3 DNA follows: TGTGCCAGCAGCCAAGGTCCAGGGAGGGGGAACACTGAAGCTTTCTTT.

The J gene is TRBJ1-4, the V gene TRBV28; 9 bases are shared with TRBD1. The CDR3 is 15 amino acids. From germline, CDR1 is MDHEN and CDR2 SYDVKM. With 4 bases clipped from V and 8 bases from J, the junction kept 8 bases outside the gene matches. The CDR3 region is CASSSQQGAGEKLFF. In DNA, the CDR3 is TGTGCCAGCAGTTCACAACAGGGGGCCGGAGAAAAACTGTTTTTT.

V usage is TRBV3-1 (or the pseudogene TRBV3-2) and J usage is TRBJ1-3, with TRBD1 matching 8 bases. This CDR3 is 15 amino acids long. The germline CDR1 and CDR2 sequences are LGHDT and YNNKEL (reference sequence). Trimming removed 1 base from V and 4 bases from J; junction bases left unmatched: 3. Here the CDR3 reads CASSQGRGLGNTIYF. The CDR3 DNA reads TGTGCCAGCAGCCAAGGCAGGGGGCTAGGAAACACCATATATTTT.

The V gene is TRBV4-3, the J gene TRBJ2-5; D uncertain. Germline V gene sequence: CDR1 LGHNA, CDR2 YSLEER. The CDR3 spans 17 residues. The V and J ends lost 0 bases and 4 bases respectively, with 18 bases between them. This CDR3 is CASSQDDWQEDGETQYF. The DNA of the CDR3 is TGCGCCAGCAGCCAAGATGATTGGCAGGAAGACGGAGAGACCCAGTACTTC.